The sequence of this T cell receptor beta chain was determined in a study of type 1 regulatory T cells. Study as a whole: This in vitro CD4 product, T-allo10, is enriched for Tr1 cells and alloantigen-specific.

V was cut by 1 base and J by 8 bases, with 11 bases left in between. CDR1 and CDR2 from the germline V gene are SNHLY and FYNNEI. The CDR3 totals 13 residues. This clonotype turned up a few times. Antigen: not known. TCRdb re-called the reads with MiXCR, one entry per CDR3 protein. Of 20,000 to 25,000 distinct CDR3 sequences detected, more than 45% appear once; the ten largest clones hold roughly 5%. This chain uses TRBV2 with TRBJ1-2; D possibly corresponds to TRBD1 (5 bases). The specimen sequenced was cultured T cells, either the whole culture or a sorted T cell fraction (not recorded which). The TCR originated in a human donor in good health. DNA for the CDR3: TGTGCCAGCAGTGAAGAGGGACGCGGGGGCTACACCTTC. Its protein is CASSEEGRGGYTF.